Given below is one T cell receptor beta chain in context. These data come from a study of T cell responses to AZD1222 COVID-19 vaccine. Repertoires were generated with immunoSEQ multiplex PCR, while TCRdb's copy carries only in-frame clones and drops some. This table holds more than 150,000 clones, 88% found once. Per germline, CDR1 MDHEN and CDR2 SYDVKM. The V end was cut by 2 bases, the J end by 6 bases, with 16 bases between. CDR3 size: 15 residues. Material: peripheral blood, obtained 28 days after the second AZD1222 dose. This TCR derives from an adult who received the AZD1222 COVID-19 vaccine. V and J are TRBV28 and TRBJ1-2; the D gene is possibly TRBD1 (6 bases). The CDR3 spells CASSLGGAKGNGYTF. CDR3 nucleotides: TGTGCCAGCAGTTTAGGGGGGGCGAAGGGGAATGGCTACACCTTC.